This record covers a single TCR beta chain. The time point denotes: pre-sensitization, week 0. Treatment given: therapeutic diphenylcyclopropenone sensitization with weekly scalp DPC. Unfractionated whole blood yielded the extracted total RNA. The source of the sample is a study of human T cells and chemical hapten exposure. Unique molecular identifiers were affixed to discrete cDNA molecules within the library. Via MiXCR, TCRdb re-called the RACE reads, giving one row per CDR3 protein. The sample includes around 250,000 distinct CDR3 sequences, approximately 8.4% of them seen just once. Germline V CDR1 and CDR2: MDHEN, SYDVKM. The ends were cut back, 2 bases at V and 0 bases at J, with 10 bases in the middle. This CDR3 has 16 residues.

The source of this sequence is a woman in her thirties or forties with alopecia areata. Some clones in this sample may be carry-over from other donors' samples. The sequencing used whole blood, collected in connection with sensitization to the hapten diphenylcyclopropenone (DPC). The chain is built from TRBV28 and TRBJ1-4, with no clear D. CDR3 nucleotide sequence: TGTGCCAGCAGTTTAGCGGAAACAGCAACTAATGAAAAACTGTTTTTT. Amino acids: CASSLAETATNEKLFF. Combining the CDR3 with reference TRBV28 and TRBJ1-4 gives the whole variable domain DVKVTQSSRYLVKRTGEKVFLECVQDMDHENMFWYRQDPGLGLRLIYFSYDVKMKEKGDIPEGYSVSREKKERFSLILESASTNQTSMYLCASSLAETATNEKLFFGSGTQLSVL.